A single sample gave rise to the 21 T cell receptor beta chains below, sequenced in a study of CD8+CD57+ T cells in acquired aplastic anemia. Genomic DNA served as template for TCR beta VDJ and CDR3 profiling. TCRdb re-analysed the reads in MiXCR, keeping a single row per CDR3 protein. The sample includes about 240,000 distinct CDR3 sequences, 45% to 50% of them seen just once. Patients picked for sequencing had shown CD8+CD57+ cell expansion detected by flow cytometry. The sequenced sample was sorted CD4+, CD8+, or CD8+CD57+ T cells (not recorded which) from PBMCs. The origin of the receptors is a human donor with aplastic anemia.

The V and J genes are TRBV2 and TRBJ2-5, with TRBD1 as a possible D gene (6 bases). Trimming left V 7 bases short and J 2 bases short, with 14 bases between. The CDR3 totals 14 residues. Germline assignment: CDR1 SNHLY and CDR2 FYNNEI. CDR3 amino acids: CASTDGQKQETQYF. The CDR3 coding sequence is TGTGCCAGCACCGACGGACAGAAACAAGAGACCCAGTACTTC.

J is TRBJ2-4 and V is TRBV10-1; D unclear. Germline V gene data show CDR1 as WNHNN and CDR2 as SYGVQD (reference sequence). V was trimmed by 7 bases and J by 3 bases, leaving 13 bases between them. The CDR3 is made up of 14 amino acids. The CDR3 DNA reads as TGCGCCAGCATTAAAGGGCCCAACAAAAACATTCAGTACTTC. Translating it yields CASIKGPNKNIQYF.

As for this clonotype: A junction end diverges from the germline sequence, so it may reflect a read error. V usage is TRBV10-1 and J usage is TRBJ2-7; TRBD1 might be the D (5 bases). The CDR3 runs to 13 residues. Germline-derived CDR1 and CDR2 are WNHNN and SYGVQD (reference sequence). The DNA for the CDR3 is TGTGCCAGCAGTCCTCAGGGCTTCCACGAGCAGTACTTC. As protein: CASSPQGFHEQYF.

Of note for this clonotype: This may be a read error, as it is one base from a much larger clone. This rearrangement joins TRBV20-1 to TRBJ2-5; 11 bases are a match to TRBD1. The trim removed 5 bases at V and 5 bases at J, leaving 10 bases unmatched. Germline V gives CDR1 DFQATT, CDR2 SNEGSKA (reference sequence). CDR3 length: 15 residues. The CDR3 is CSAGGTGGDGETQYF. The DNA for the CDR3 is TGCAGTGCTGGAGGGACAGGGGGGGACGGCGAGACCCAGTACTTC.

V is TRBV15 and J is TRBJ2-1; 15 bases line up with TRBD2. Losses at the gene ends were 1 base for V and 6 bases for J; bases not matched to a gene: 1. The germline CDR1 and CDR2 sequences are LNHNV and YYDKDF (reference sequence). The length of the CDR3 is 16 residues. The CDR3 nucleotides are TGTGCCACCAGCAGAGGGGGACTAGCGGGAGGCAATGAGCAGTTCTTC. Its translation: CATSRGGLAGGNEQFF.

The table lists this clonotype with a few counts. The chain recombines TRBV27 with TRBJ2-7; 7 nucleotides match TRBD1. The CDR3 totals 15 residues. The germline V gene encodes CDR1 MNHEY and CDR2 SMNVEV (reference sequence). V gave up 3 bases and J gave up 3 bases; unmatched junction bases: 8. The CDR3 spells CASSFYGTEIYEQYF. The CDR3 nucleotides read TGTGCCAGCAGTTTTTACGGGACAGAGATCTACGAGCAGTACTTC.

This chain links TRBV20-1 with TRBJ2-3; the D is unclear. V lost 3 bases to trimming and J lost 6 bases, with 7 bases between them. CDR3 length: 11 amino acids. CDR1 and CDR2 from the germline V gene are DFQATT and SNEGSKA (reference sequence). This CDR3 reads CSASEEDTQYF. The CDR3 nucleotides read TGCAGTGCTAGTGAAGAGGATACGCAGTATTTT.

The table lists this clonotype with many counts. The chain employs TRBV5-6 and TRBJ2-3; tentatively, D is TRBD1 or TRBD2 (5 bases each). This CDR3 contains 15 residues. V was trimmed by 2 bases and J by 1 base, leaving 11 bases between them. Germline CDR1 reads SGHDT; CDR2 reads YYEEEE. The CDR3 DNA follows: TGTGCCAGCAGCTTCGACCGGGACCGCACAGATACGCAGTATTTT. Amino acids: CASSFDRDRTDTQYF.

This chain joins TRBV6-2 or TRBV6-3 and TRBJ2-7; perhaps TRBD2 as D (5 bases). Germline CDR1 is MNHEY and CDR2 is SVGEGT. The CDR3 consists of 12 residues. V lost 8 bases to trimming and J lost 0 bases, with 8 bases between them. CDR3 in amino acids: CASATSSYEQYF. CDR3 DNA sequence: TGTGCCAGCGCAACTAGCTCCTACGAGCAGTACTTC.

In this sample, this clonotype turned up once. The chain has TRBV20-1 and TRBJ2-7; 9 bases fit TRBD1. The CDR3 contains 15 residues. Germline CDR1 DFQATT, CDR2 SNEGSKA (reference sequence). Trimming at V came to 0 bases and at J to 2 bases, leaving 5 bases not matched to a gene. This chain's CDR3 is CSAREGTGITYEQYF. DNA for the CDR3: TGCAGTGCTAGAGAAGGGACAGGGATAACCTACGAGCAGTACTTC.

This clonotype was seen only a few times. With a much larger clone just one base away, this may be a read error. As the CDR3 is not closed by the conserved phenylalanine or tryptophan, this likely results from a read error. The CDR3 loop is CATSTYPSSYEQYL. CDR3 DNA sequence: TGTGCCACCAGCACCTATCCTAGCTCCTACGAGCAGTACCTC. This chain links TRBV15 with TRBJ2-7; D ambiguous. The germline V gene has CDR1 LNHNV and CDR2 YYDKDF (reference sequence). The CDR3 extends over 14 amino acids. V was cut by 4 bases and J by 0 bases, with 10 bases left in between.

The V and J genes are TRBV15 and TRBJ1-2; D unclear. The CDR3 has 16 residues. V gave up 3 bases and J gave up 6 bases, with 20 bases separating them. The germline gives CDR1 LNHNV, CDR2 YYDKDF (reference sequence). CDR3 loop: CATSSSTYPAAHGYTF. As DNA, the CDR3 is TGTGCCACCAGCAGTTCCACTTATCCCGCTGCCCATGGCTACACCTTC. Filled out from reference TRBV15 and TRBJ1-2, the complete variable domain reads DAMVIQNPRYQVTQFGKPVTLSCSQTLNHNVMYWYQQKSSQAPKLLFHYYDKDFNNEADTPDNFQSRRPNTSFCFLDIRSPGLGDTAMYLCATSSSTYPAAHGYTFGSGTRLTVV.

This clonotype was seen ten or more times. The V gene is TRBV7-6, the J gene TRBJ2-7, with 7 bases that match TRBD1. This CDR3 contains 16 residues. With 2 bases clipped from V and 2 bases from J, the junction kept 9 bases outside the gene matches. Per germline, CDR1 SGHVS and CDR2 FNYEAQ. CDR3 residues: CASSLISGTVAYEQYF. CDR3 nucleotides: TGTGCCAGCAGCTTAATTTCCGGGACAGTCGCCTACGAGCAGTACTTC.

This clonotype has ten or more counts. The rearrangement links TRBV19 to TRBJ1-1; D unclear. The CDR3 consists of 13 residues. Between the trimmed V and J ends, which lost 7 bases and 6 bases, there was a span of 15 bases. In germline, CDR1 is LNHDA, CDR2 SQIVND (reference sequence). The CDR3 DNA follows: TGTGCCAGTAATTCAGACCCATTCGCTGAAGCTTTCTTT. Amino acid sequence: CASNSDPFAEAFF.

The rearrangement uses TRBV6-5 and TRBJ1-5, with 7 nucleotides matching TRBD1. After removal of 8 bases from V and 3 bases from J, the junction contained 10 bases not matched to a gene. CDR1 and CDR2 (germline): MNHEY, SVGAGI. CDR3 size: 15 residues. The CDR3 bases are TGTGCCAGCGGTTTACCGGACAGGATCAATCAGCCCCAGCATTTT. Protein: CASGLPDRINQPQHF.

Regarding this clonotype: Sequence at one end of the junction differs from germline and may be a read error. This chain links TRBV7-9 with TRBJ1-1, with D possibly being TRBD1 (5 bases). Germline V gene data show CDR1 as SEHNR and CDR2 as FQNEAQ (reference sequence). The CDR3 is 14 amino acids. The CDR3 is CASSYPRGATEAFF. The CDR3 DNA follows: TGTGCTAGCAGCTACCCTAGAGGGGCTACTGAAGCTTTCTTT. Variable domain in full (rest from reference TRBV7-9 and TRBJ1-1): DTGVSQNPRHKITKRGQNVTFRCDPISEHNRLYWYRQTLGQGPEFLTYFQNEAQLEKSRLLSDRFSAERPKGSFSTLEIQRTEQGDSAMYLCASSYPRGATEAFFGQGTRLTVV.

The chain combines TRBV7-8 with TRBJ1-1, with D unresolved. V was shortened by 2 bases and J by 7 bases, with 17 bases between the two germline ends. The CDR3 loop spans 15 amino acids. CDR1 and CDR2 from the germline V gene are SGHVS and FQNEAQ. CDR3 in amino acids: CASSLSAGPYGEAFF. The DNA for the CDR3 is TGTGCCAGCAGCTTATCTGCAGGACCTTACGGTGAAGCTTTCTTT.

The genes are TRBV7-9 and TRBJ2-7; D not certain. This CDR3 region has 16 residues. The V gene lost 2 bases and the J gene lost 0 bases, with 14 bases spanning the gap. Germline lookup yields CDR1 SEHNR and CDR2 FQNEAQ (reference sequence). CDR3 coding DNA: TGTGCCAGCAGCTTATTCGGGCAGCGACTCTCCTACGAGCAGTACTTC. Translation: CASSLFGQRLSYEQYF.

This rearrangement joins TRBV6-4 to TRBJ2-1; D remains ambiguous. Germline V gene sequence: CDR1 MRHNA, CDR2 SNTAGT. The V end lost 0 bases, the J end lost 12 bases, and 12 bases lay between the germline ends. The CDR3 totals 13 residues. Here the CDR3 reads CASSDSERNTQFF. The CDR3 bases are TGTGCCAGCAGTGACTCGGAACGGAACACGCAGTTCTTC.

At least ten counts were recorded for this clonotype. The CDR3 loop is CASSTTGRPQHF. The CDR3 nucleotides are TGTGCCAGCAGCACTACAGGTCGTCCCCAGCATTTT. The gene calls are TRBV27 and TRBJ1-5, with a weak D call TRBD1 (5 bases). The CDR3 consists of 12 residues. The V gene lost 6 bases and the J gene lost 10 bases, with 13 bases spanning the gap. Germline CDR1 reads MNHEY; CDR2 reads SMNVEV (reference sequence).

The rearrangement joins TRBV29-1 to TRBJ1-1; D may be TRBD1 (5 bases). V shed 3 bases and J shed 4 bases, with 12 bases lying between them. There are 13 residues in the CDR3. The germline V gene has CDR1 SQVTM and CDR2 ANQGSEA. The CDR3 sequence is CSVEGEEGTEAFF. DNA of the CDR3: TGCAGCGTTGAGGGGGAGGAGGGCACTGAAGCTTTCTTT.